This entry lists 32 T cell receptor beta chains sequenced from one sample in a study of T cell clonality in common variable immunodeficiency. TCRdb's copy holds only in-frame clones and misses some; the assay was immunoSEQ multiplex PCR. The sample shows roughly 32,000 clones, none of them appearing just once. Sequences were obtained from peripheral blood mononuclear cells. The receptors originated from a person aged 18 to 70 in good health.

Ten or more counts support this clone. The read falls 3 residues short of the CDR3 end, and the missing part is taken from the germline J gene. This sequence joins TRBV7-9 and TRBJ1-5, with 9 bases that match TRBD1. Germline CDR1 SEHNR, CDR2 FQNEAQ (reference sequence). The CDR3 runs to 15 residues. V was pared by 4 bases and J by 7 bases, with 8 bases of the junction left unmatched. The sequenced part of the CDR3 DNA is TGTGCCAGCAGCTCGGGACAGGGAGGTGGCCAGCCC. This codes for CASSSGQGGGQP. In full, the CDR3 reads CASSSGQGGGQPQHF.

This clone was observed many times. A read error may produce the germline difference seen at one junction end. The read terminates 3 residues ahead of where the CDR3 ends, so the germline J gene completes it. The chain joins TRBV7-7 to TRBJ2-3, with D possibly matching TRBD1 (5 bases). This CDR3 is 12 amino acids long. Germline V lookup: CDR1 SSHAT, CDR2 FNYEAQ (reference sequence). This CDR3 is CASSQGADTQYF. The sequenced part of the CDR3 DNA is TGTGCTAGCAGCCAAGGGGCAGATACG.

At least ten counts were recorded for this clone. The missing CDR3 end, 3 residues past where the read stops, is filled in from the germline J gene. The chain combines TRBV6-1 with TRBJ2-1; D is unclear. Germline V gives CDR1 MNHNS, CDR2 SASEGT. V lost 2 bases to trimming and J lost 4 bases, with 12 bases between them. CDR3 length equals 15 residues. CDR3 DNA (partial): TGTGCCAGCAGTGAACTCTCAGTCGGGTACAATGAG. Translated, it gives CASSELSVGYNE. The whole CDR3 sequence is CASSELSVGYNEQFF.

This clone was observed at least ten times. CDR3 DNA (partial): TGCGCCACGAGGACAGGGGCCACAGATACG. Amino acids: CATRTGATDT. The whole CDR3 is CATRTGATDTQYF. This chain links TRBV5-1 with TRBJ2-3, with 9 nucleotides matching TRBD1. The CDR3 extends 3 residues past the end of the read, so its final part is completed from the germline J gene. The germline V gene has CDR1 SGHRS and CDR2 YFSETQ. After removal of 9 bases from V and 2 bases from J, the junction contained 4 bases not matched to a gene. This CDR3 contains 13 residues.

This clone came up many times. At one end, the junction sequence differs from germline, possibly due to a read error. With the read ending 3 residues before the CDR3 end, the germline J gene is used to fill in that end. Other DNA sequences from this sample encode an identical CDR3 as well. The rearrangement links TRBV5-1 to TRBJ1-1; 9 bases are shared with TRBD1. The CDR3 length is 13 residues. The germline CDR1 and CDR2 sequences are SGHRS and YFSETQ. CDR3 protein: CASSLDRGTEAFF. CDR3 bases read: TGCGCTAGCAGCTTAGACAGGGGGACTGAA.

About this clone: The read finishes 3 residues shy of the CDR3 end, and the germline J gene is used to complete it. The chain couples TRBV5-1 to TRBJ2-3, with 9 bases matching TRBD1. The V gene's germline CDR1 is SGHRS and CDR2 YFSETQ. Unmatched junction bases numbered 3, after V lost 4 bases and J lost 0 bases. This CDR3 has 15 amino acids. The CDR3 bases that were read are TGCGCCAGCAGCGAGGGACAGGGAAGCACAGATACG. Protein sequence: CASSEGQGSTDT. The whole CDR3 protein reads CASSEGQGSTDTQYF. The full variable domain, rest sourced from reference TRBV5-1 and TRBJ2-3, is KAGVTQTPRYLIKTRGQQVTLSCSPISGHRSVSWYQQTPGQGLQFLFEYFSETQRNKGNFPGRFSGRQFSNSRSEMNVSTLELGDSALYLCASSEGQGSTDTQYFGPGTRLTVL.

For this clone: With the read ending 3 residues before the CDR3 end, the germline J gene is used to fill in that end. The chain links TRBV7-9 to TRBJ2-3; tentatively, D is TRBD1 (5 bases). In germline, CDR1 is SEHNR, CDR2 FQNEAQ (reference sequence). Trimming removed 5 bases from V and 2 bases from J, with 11 bases in between. The length of the CDR3 is 14 residues. The CDR3 loop is CASSRTQITDTQYF. Partial CDR3 DNA: TGTGCCAGCAGCAGGACACAAATCACAGATACG.

Many counts were recorded for this clone. The read finishes 3 residues shy of the CDR3 end, and the germline J gene is used to complete it. The V and J genes are TRBV19 and TRBJ2-7; 7 positions agree with TRBD2. CDR3 size: 15 residues. CDR1 and CDR2 from the germline V gene are LNHDA and SQIVND (reference sequence). V dropped 0 bases and J dropped 3; count of bases not matched to a gene: 5. The CDR3 DNA, read in part, is TGTGCCAGTAGTATAGAGGGGAGCGGGGTCTACGAG. Translated, it gives CASSIEGSGVYE. The whole CDR3 reads CASSIEGSGVYEQYF.

Turning to this clone: The read is 3 residues too short to cover the CDR3 end, so that end is filled in from the germline J gene. The chain combines TRBV5-1 with TRBJ1-2, with TRBD1 matching over 10 bases. The ends lost 4 bases at V and 3 bases at J; junction bases unmatched: 6. The CDR3 covers 15 residues. Germline V gene sequence: CDR1 SGHRS, CDR2 YFSETQ. CDR3 DNA (partial): TGCGCCAGCAGCCCGGGGACAGGGGAGGACTATGGC. Residues: CASSPGTGEDYG. In full, the CDR3 is CASSPGTGEDYGYTF.

This clone was observed at least ten times. The read is 3 residues too short to cover the CDR3 end, so that end is filled in from the germline J gene. This sequence joins TRBV20-1 and TRBJ2-3; no definite D call. Germline CDR1 DFQATT, CDR2 SNEGSKA (reference sequence). This CDR3 region has 16 residues. Trimming took off 4 bases at V and 4 bases at J, with 21 bases between the two ends. The CDR3 region is CSAMPAIANTPDTQYF. Partial CDR3 DNA: TGCAGTGCTATGCCCGCGATAGCTAATACCCCAGATACG.

This clone came up many times. The CDR3 loop reads CASSGSGRGQETQYF. The CDR3 DNA, read in part, is TGTGCCAGCAGTGGGTCCGGACGGGGGCAAGAGACC. This chain links TRBV2 with TRBJ2-5, with TRBD2 as a possible D gene (6 bases). The read ends 3 residues shy of where the CDR3 ends; the end is completed using the germline J gene. Germline lookup yields CDR1 SNHLY and CDR2 FYNNEI. The CDR3 is made up of 15 amino acids. The V and J ends lost 4 bases and 2 bases respectively, with 14 bases between them.

This clone was counted ten times or more. The CDR3 extends 3 residues past the end of the read, so its final part is completed from the germline J gene. The chain is built from TRBV5-5 and TRBJ1-1, with D possibly matching TRBD1 (6 bases). Germline V gives CDR1 SGHKS, CDR2 YYEKEE (reference sequence). The CDR3 loop spans 14 amino acids. Trimming left V 2 bases short and J 4 bases short, with 12 bases between. The CDR3: CASSFQQGPTEAFF. The covered CDR3 bases are TGTGCCAGCAGCTTCCAACAGGGACCCACTGAA.

This clone was seen ten or more times. The DNA ends 3 residues before the CDR3 does, and the rest of the CDR3 is filled in from the germline J gene. The chain uses TRBV19 and TRBJ2-2, with 10 positions matching TRBD1. Germline CDR1 is LNHDA and CDR2 is SQIVND (reference sequence). The CDR3 spans 17 residues. Unmatched junction bases numbered 9, after V lost 5 bases and J lost 3 bases. CDR3 region: CASSPGVGTGDTGELFF. The DNA read from the CDR3 is TGTGCCAGTAGTCCGGGGGTAGGGACAGGGGACACCGGGGAG.

This clone came up many times. The read stops 3 residues short of the end of the CDR3; the missing end is completed from the germline J gene. V is TRBV19 and J is TRBJ2-7; 15 bases map to TRBD2. The ends lost 4 bases at V and 0 bases at J; junction bases unmatched: 7. This CDR3 comprises 18 residues. The germline CDR1 and CDR2 sequences are LNHDA and SQIVND (reference sequence). CDR3 sequence: CASSSGLAGGRSSYEQYF. The part of the CDR3 DNA that was read is TGTGCCAGTAGTAGTGGACTAGCGGGAGGGAGAAGCTCCTACGAG.

This clone was found many times. The read ends 3 residues before the CDR3 terminus; that terminus is restored from the germline J gene. The genes are TRBV4-2 and TRBJ2-7; D unclear. V was pared by 1 base and J by 0 bases, with 7 bases between. The CDR3 has 14 residues. Germline values: CDR1 LGHNA, CDR2 YNFKEQ. CDR3 sequence: CASSQVPNSYEQYF. CDR3 bases read: TGTGCCAGCAGCCAAGTTCCAAACTCCTACGAG.

Only a few counts were recorded for this clone. The read finishes 3 residues shy of the CDR3 end, and the germline J gene is used to complete it. The chain is built from TRBV5-5 and TRBJ1-2; D gene uncertain. This CDR3 is built from 14 residues. Germline CDR1 is SGHKS and CDR2 is YYEKEE (reference sequence). V was cut by 0 bases and J by 4 bases, with 10 bases left in between. The CDR3 reads CASSLALVSYGYTF. CDR3 DNA, as far as it was read: TGTGCCAGCAGCTTGGCCCTTGTCAGCTATGGC.

This clone was observed many times. The read is 3 residues too short to cover the CDR3 end, so that end is filled in from the germline J gene. The rearrangement links TRBV5-1 to TRBJ2-3, with D maybe TRBD2 (5 bases). CDR1 is SGHRS and CDR2 is YFSETQ in the germline V gene. The CDR3 covers 13 residues. V was trimmed by 3 bases and J by 6 bases, leaving 11 bases between them. The CDR3 here is CASSSERADTQYF. The sequenced part of the CDR3 DNA is TGCGCCAGCAGCTCAGAGAGGGCTGATACG.

This clone occurred many times. The junction and the germline gene differ at one end; a read error may be behind it. Coverage ceases 3 residues before the CDR3 finishes, and the germline J gene fills in the end. The V call is TRBV7-7, the J call TRBJ2-1, with D uncertain. Germline loops: CDR1 SSHAT, CDR2 FNYEAQ (reference sequence). The CDR3 is 13 residues long. The CDR3 protein is CASSLSPDNEQFF. The DNA read from the CDR3 is TGTGCTAGCAGCTTATCTCCAGACAATGAG.

For this clone: Sequencing ends 3 residues short of the CDR3 end; the germline J gene provides the rest. The chain couples TRBV30 to TRBJ1-1; weak D call: TRBD1 (6 bases). The CDR3 totals 12 residues. Germline-derived CDR1 and CDR2 are GTSNPN and SVGIG (reference sequence). The CDR3 DNA, read in part, is TGTGCCTGGAATCAGGGGCTACACGAC. Its translation: CAWNQGLHD. The whole CDR3 region reads CAWNQGLHDAFF.

This clone has ten or more counts. The sequenced fragment ends 3 residues before the CDR3 boundary, so the rest is inferred from the germline J gene. The rearrangement joins TRBV7-8 to TRBJ2-4; D is unclear. V lost 5 bases and J 0 bases, leaving 11 bases between the germline ends. CDR3 length equals 15 residues. Germline CDR1 SGHVS, CDR2 FQNEAQ. The CDR3 bases that were read are TGTGCCAGCAGCCCGCTCCGGGTAGCCAAAAACATT. Translated: CASSPLRVAKNI. The full CDR3 protein reads CASSPLRVAKNIQYF.

This clone was found many times. Compared with germline, one end of the junction differs, possibly owing to a read error. With the read ending 3 residues before the CDR3 end, the germline J gene is used to fill in that end. The J gene is TRBJ2-3, the V gene TRBV7-7; 10 bases line up with TRBD2. The CDR3 consists of 16 residues. Germline CDR1 SSHAT, CDR2 FNYEAQ (reference sequence). CDR3 DNA, as far as it was read: TGTGCTAGCAGCCTTGGGGATATAGCGGGAGGAGATACG. Translated, it gives CASSLGDIAGGDT. The whole CDR3 sequence is CASSLGDIAGGDTQYF. Full variable domain (missing parts from reference TRBV7-7 and TRBJ2-3): GAGVSQSPRYKVTKRGQDVTLRCDPISSHATLYWYQQALGQGPEFLTYFNYEAQPDKSGLPSDRFSAERPEGSISTLTIQRTEQRDSAMYRCASSLGDIAGGDTQYFGPGTRLTVL.

In its sample, this clone was seen many times. Sequencing ends 3 residues short of the CDR3 end; the germline J gene provides the rest. The V and J genes are TRBV19 and TRBJ2-1, with D hard to call. The CDR3 covers 14 residues. From germline, CDR1 is LNHDA and CDR2 SQIVND (reference sequence). V was clipped by 3 bases and J by 7 bases, with 13 bases between them. The CDR3 loop is CASSILPPANEQFF. Incomplete CDR3 DNA: TGTGCCAGTAGTATCCTACCCCCCGCTAATGAG.

This clone was recorded at least ten times. The CDR3 end falls 3 residues outside the read, so it is completed with the germline J gene. The chain couples TRBV30 to TRBJ2-7, with 8 nucleotides matching TRBD2. V lost 2 bases to trimming and J lost 6 bases; unmatched junction nucleotides: 12. Germline V gene data show CDR1 as GTSNPN and CDR2 as SVGIG (reference sequence). The CDR3 is 15 amino acids. The covered CDR3 bases are TGTGCCTGGAGTCGCCAAAGCGCGGGAGGCTCCGAG. This gives the protein CAWSRQSAGGSE. Given in full, the CDR3 is CAWSRQSAGGSEQYF.

There are many counts of this clone. The read terminates 3 residues ahead of where the CDR3 ends, so the germline J gene completes it. The V gene is TRBV19, the J gene TRBJ1-1; 12 positions match TRBD1. Losses at the gene ends were 4 bases for V and 4 bases for J; bases not matched to a gene: 7. The CDR3 is 16 residues long. Germline V gene lookup returns CDR1 LNHDA and CDR2 SQIVND (reference sequence). The sequenced part of the CDR3 DNA is TGTGCCAGTAGTACGGGGACAGGGGGCCTTAGCACTGAA. It is translated as CASSTGTGGLSTE. The full CDR3 protein is CASSTGTGGLSTEAFF.

This clone was counted ten times or more. CDR3 DNA, as far as it was read: TGTGCCAGTAGTATAAGACAGAGGGAGAAAGAGACC. Its translation: CASSIRQREKET. The whole CDR3 region reads CASSIRQREKETQYF. The chain couples TRBV19 to TRBJ2-5; the D call may be TRBD1 or TRBD2 (5 bases each). The read ends 3 residues before the CDR3 terminus; that terminus is restored from the germline J gene. Germline CDR1 LNHDA, CDR2 SQIVND (reference sequence). This CDR3 is built from 15 residues. The V end was cut by 2 bases, the J end by 3 bases, with 13 bases between.

This clone was seen repeatedly, ten times or more. The missing CDR3 end, 3 residues past where the read stops, is filled in from the germline J gene. The chain uses TRBV18 and TRBJ2-1, with 11 bases matching TRBD2. Trimming cost V 5 bases and J 4 bases; bases outside gene matches: 7. CDR1 is KGHSH and CDR2 is LQKENI in the germline V gene. The CDR3 runs to 16 residues. The part of the CDR3 DNA that was read is TGTGCCAGCTCATCAACTAGCGGGAGCCAGTACAATGAG. Its translation is CASSSTSGSQYNE. The whole CDR3 sequence is CASSSTSGSQYNEQFF.

This clone has at least ten counts. The CDR3 protein is CASSWRTGYFEAFF. The covered CDR3 bases are TGCGCCAGCAGCTGGCGGACAGGCTACTTTGAA. The rearrangement links TRBV5-1 to TRBJ1-1; 7 bases match TRBD1. The read stops 3 residues short of the end of the CDR3; the missing end is completed from the germline J gene. Germline CDR1 SGHRS, CDR2 YFSETQ. Losses at the gene ends were 3 bases for V and 7 bases for J; bases not matched to a gene: 9. CDR3 length: 14 residues.

This clone was found a few times. The CDR3 is cut off 3 residues early in the read; its end comes from the germline J gene. The J gene is TRBJ2-7, the V gene TRBV5-4; 13 bases are a match to TRBD2. The CDR3 has 15 amino acids. CDR1 is SGHNT, CDR2 YYREEE, per germline (reference sequence). V was pared by 4 bases and J by 3 bases, with 4 bases of the junction left unmatched. The CDR3 sequence is CASSIGLAGDYEQYF. The CDR3 bases that were read are TGTGCCAGCAGCATCGGACTAGCGGGAGACTACGAG. Based on the CDR3 plus reference TRBV5-4 and TRBJ2-7, the full variable domain is ETGVTQSPTHLIKTRGQQVTLRCSSQSGHNTVSWYQQALGQGPQFIFQYYREEENGRGNFPPRFSGLQFPNYSSELNVNALELDDSALYLCASSIGLAGDYEQYFGPGTRLTVT.

In its sample, this clone was seen many times. The observed sequence ends 3 residues before the CDR3 terminus, with the missing tail filled in from the germline J gene. This chain links TRBV5-1 with TRBJ1-4; 7 positions agree with TRBD1. The germline gives CDR1 SGHRS, CDR2 YFSETQ. The CDR3 contains 14 residues. Trimming took 5 bases from V and 6 from J; bases not matched to a gene: 7. CDR3 bases read: TGCGCCAGCAGTCTAACAGGGGCGGATGAAAAA. Encoded protein: CASSLTGADEK. The CDR3 in its entirety is CASSLTGADEKLFF.

This clone was recorded many times. Here the CDR3 reads CAWTRRGRSYEQYF. The CDR3 DNA, read in part, is TGTGCCTGGACTAGGAGGGGAAGGTCCTACGAG. The genes are TRBV30 and TRBJ2-7; D may be TRBD2 (6 bases). The CDR3 end is not reached by the read, which stops 3 residues before it; the germline J gene fills it in. This CDR3 region has 14 residues. Germline-derived CDR1 and CDR2 are GTSNPN and SVGIG (reference sequence). Trimming took off 4 bases at V and 1 base at J, with 14 bases between the two ends.

This clone occurred many times. The observed sequence ends 3 residues before the CDR3 terminus, with the missing tail filled in from the germline J gene. This sequence joins TRBV15 and TRBJ1-3; D is perhaps TRBD1 (5 bases). CDR1 is LNHNV, CDR2 YYDKDF, per germline (reference sequence). The CDR3 loop spans 16 amino acids. Trimming took off 0 bases at V and 0 bases at J, with 9 bases between the two ends. CDR3 DNA (partial): TGTGCCACCAGCAGAGATCTTGGGGCCTCTGGAAACACC. It is translated as CATSRDLGASGNT. In full, the CDR3 reads CATSRDLGASGNTIYF.

This clone has ten or more counts. The CDR3 end is not reached by the read, which stops 3 residues before it; the germline J gene fills it in. The rearrangement links TRBV19 to TRBJ2-1; 9 nucleotides match TRBD1. Trimming cost V 5 bases and J 9 bases; bases outside gene matches: 5. The CDR3 totals 13 residues. Germline CDR1 LNHDA, CDR2 SQIVND (reference sequence). CDR3 in amino acids: CASSPRDRAEQFF. The CDR3 bases that were read are TGTGCCAGTAGTCCCCGGGACAGGGCTGAG.